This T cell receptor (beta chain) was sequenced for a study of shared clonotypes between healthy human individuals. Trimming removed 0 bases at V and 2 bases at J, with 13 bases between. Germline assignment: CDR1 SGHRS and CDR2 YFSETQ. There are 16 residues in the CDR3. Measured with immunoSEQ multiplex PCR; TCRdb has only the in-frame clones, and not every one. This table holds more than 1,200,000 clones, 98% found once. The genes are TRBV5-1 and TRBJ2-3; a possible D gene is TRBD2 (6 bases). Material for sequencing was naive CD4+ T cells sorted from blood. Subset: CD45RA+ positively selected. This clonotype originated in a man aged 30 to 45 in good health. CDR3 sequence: CASSLGSLANTDTQYF. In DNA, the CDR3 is TGCGCCAGCAGCTTGGGTTCCCTAGCGAACACAGATACGCAGTATTTT.